Following are 5 T cell receptor beta chains from one sample sequenced in a study of regulatory T cells in long-lasting Graves disease (dated by TCRdb to the early 2020s). The label giving this sample's time point can be read as: newly diagnosed GD, antithyroid drugs for less than 3 months. RNA was extracted from PBMCs in TRIzol for both TCR sequencing and RNA sequencing. The method was multiplex PCR. The sequencing machine was an Illumina HiSeq 4000. To build TCR beta libraries, CDR3 regions were amplified by Arm-PCR using iRepertoire HTBI primers. TCRdb reprocessing: public reads trimmed at Q25 with fastp, clones called with MiXCR, in-frame beta chains kept. Under each unique CDR3 protein, matching rows form one entry showing the most common genes and DNA. A total of 350,000 to 450,000 distinct CDR3 sequences appear in this sample, approximately 12% of them only once. The ten largest clonotypes hold about 19% of the sample.

These data also formed part of another study, on T cells in Graves' hyperthyroidism and ophthalmopathy.

The sequenced sample was peripheral blood mononuclear cells (PBMCs), obtained at new diagnosis, from a patient treated with antithyroid drugs. The receptors were sampled from a woman younger than 35 with Graves disease. Donor details come from another sample of the same person, matched by shared clones.

This clonotype was seen a handful of times. This chain joins TRBV29-1 and TRBJ1-1, with a possible D match to TRBD1 (6 bases). Between the trimmed V and J ends, which lost 5 bases and 11 bases, there was a span of 15 bases. Germline V gene data show CDR1 as SQVTM and CDR2 as ANQGSEA. The CDR3 has 11 amino acids. This chain's CDR3 is CSVQSQGRAFF. The CDR3 bases are TGCAGCGTTCAATCACAGGGCCGGGCTTTCTTT.

This clonotype appeared many times. The chain carries TRBV5-1 and TRBJ1-1; D call uncertain. Trimming shortened V by 1 base and J by 2 bases, and 9 bases separated the two germline ends. CDR1 and CDR2 from the germline V gene are SGHRS and YFSETQ. The CDR3 runs 14 residues. The CDR3 nucleotides read TGCGCCAGCAGCTTGAGGGTCAGTAACACTGAAGCTTTCTTT. Its protein is CASSLRVSNTEAFF.

This clonotype was seen many times. J is TRBJ1-1 and V is TRBV2; 8 bases align to TRBD1. Germline V gives CDR1 SNHLY, CDR2 FYNNEI. The CDR3 length is 14 residues. The V segment lost 8 bases and the J segment 4 bases; nucleotides outside the gene matches: 9. The CDR3 DNA reads as TGTGCCAGCGAGCTAGACAGGGGCCTCACTGAAGCTTTCTTT. This codes for CASELDRGLTEAFF.

The CDR3 DNA follows: TGCGCCAGCAAAACAGGGGACTTCGTCTTCAATGAGCAGTTCTTC. It encodes CASKTGDFVFNEQFF. The chain employs TRBV10-2 and TRBJ2-1, with D possibly being TRBD1 (7 bases). Trimming cost V 7 bases and J 6 bases, with 19 bases left between them. Germline CDR1 reads WSHSY; CDR2 reads SAAADI. The CDR3 consists of 15 residues.

This clonotype was detected ten times or more. This chain connects TRBV20-1 to TRBJ1-2; no definite D call. CDR1 is DFQATT and CDR2 is SNEGSKA in the germline V gene (reference sequence). The CDR3 is 14 amino acids. Between the trimmed V and J ends, which lost 6 bases and 0 bases, there was a span of 14 bases. The CDR3 reads CSAASPVTNYGYTF. The DNA for the CDR3 is TGCAGTGCCGCTAGCCCAGTCACTAACTATGGCTACACCTTC.